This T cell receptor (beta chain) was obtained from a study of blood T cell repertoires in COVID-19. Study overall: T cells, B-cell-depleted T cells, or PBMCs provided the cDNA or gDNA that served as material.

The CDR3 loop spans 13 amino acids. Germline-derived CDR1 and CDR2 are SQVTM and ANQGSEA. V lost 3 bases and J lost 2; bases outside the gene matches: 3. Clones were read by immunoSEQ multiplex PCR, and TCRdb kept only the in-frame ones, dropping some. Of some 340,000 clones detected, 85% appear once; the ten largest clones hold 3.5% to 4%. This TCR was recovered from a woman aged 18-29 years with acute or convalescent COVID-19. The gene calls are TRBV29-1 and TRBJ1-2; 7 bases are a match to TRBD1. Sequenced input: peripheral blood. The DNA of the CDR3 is TGCAGCGTTGACGCGACAGGGAACTATGGCTACACCTTC. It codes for CSVDATGNYGYTF.